A selection of T cell receptor beta chains follows, all from one sample in a study of Ad26.COV2.S vaccination and SARS-CoV-2 variants. TCRdb's table, derived via immunoSEQ multiplex PCR, lists solely in-frame clones and lacks some. The sample consists of approximately 400,000 clones, about 85% of them appearing once. The sample here was peripheral blood, taken in a trial of Ad26.COV2.S vaccine versus placebo. The receptors were sampled from a person aged 18-60 years who received the Ad26.COV2.S COVID-19 vaccine or a placebo. Both conserved end residues are part of each CDR3. A D gene is named only where the DNA matches it firmly. Size tells how often a clone was seen (once, few, many) or the class of an expanded clone, and some rows leave it out.

D gene	V gene	clone size	J gene	CDR3 protein	CDR3 DNA
TRBD2	TRBV5-4	.	TRBJ2-3	CASSTGLAGGLGTDTQYF	TGTGCCAGCAGCACGGGACTAGCGGGGGGTTTAGGAACAGATACGCAGTATTTT
.	TRBV5-1	.	TRBJ2-7	CASAPANLYEQYF	TGCGCCAGCGCACCAGCTAACCTCTACGAGCAGTACTTC
.	TRBV3-1/TRBV3-2	.	TRBJ2-3	CASSGKIAATADTQYF	TGTGCCAGCAGCGGGAAAATAGCGGCGACTGCAGATACGCAGTATTTT
.	TRBV19	.	TRBJ1-2	CASSILPQGSNGYTF	TGTGCCAGTAGTATCCTCCCCCAGGGGAGTAATGGCTACACCTTC
.	TRBV5-6	.	TRBJ1-1	CASSLYAPMNTEAFF	TGTGCCAGCAGCTTGTATGCACCAATGAACACTGAAGCTTTCTTT
TRBD2	TRBV7-2	.	TRBJ2-7	CASSPGLAGFYEQYF	TGTGCCAGCAGCCCAGGACTAGCGGGGTTCTACGAGCAGTACTTC
TRBD1	TRBV28	.	TRBJ2-7	CASSLGWAGGRRSSYEQYF	TGTGCCAGCAGTTTAGGTTGGGCAGGGGGCCGCCGGTCCTCCTACGAGCAGTACTTC
.	TRBV2	.	TRBJ2-3	CASTRNGDTQYF	TGTGCCAGCACCAGGAATGGGGATACGCAGTATTTT
TRBD1	TRBV7-9	.	TRBJ1-1	CASTSQGGEAFF	TGTGCCAGCACCTCCCAGGGGGGGGAAGCTTTCTTT
TRBD2	TRBV4-3	once	TRBJ2-1	CASSQDGGRAYNEQFF	TGCGCCAGCAGCCAAGATGGCGGGAGGGCCTACAATGAGCAGTTCTTC
.	TRBV14	medium-sized	TRBJ2-1	CASSQAHRESRNEQFF	TGTGCCAGCAGCCAAGCGCACAGGGAGTCGCGGAATGAGCAGTTCTTC
TRBD2	TRBV18	.	TRBJ2-7	CASSPRKGLAGSYEQYF	TGTGCCAGCTCACCACGAAAAGGACTAGCGGGCTCCTACGAGCAGTACTTC
.	TRBV14	.	TRBJ1-2	CASSQDLRYGYTF	TGTGCCAGCAGCCAAGATCTCCGTTATGGCTACACCTTC
TRBD1	TRBV18	.	TRBJ2-6	CASSPPGQGSGANVLTF	TGTGCCAGCTCACCCCCGGGACAGGGGTCTGGGGCCAACGTCCTGACTTTC
.	TRBV19	.	TRBJ1-5	CASSLRTADQPQHF	TGTGCCAGTAGTCTACGGACAGCAGATCAGCCCCAGCATTTT
.	TRBV23-1	.	TRBJ2-7	CATSLLGRGHYEQYF	TGCGCCACTAGTCTCTTGGGAAGGGGACACTACGAGCAGTACTTC
.	TRBV24-1	.	TRBJ2-3	CATSAATATDTQYF	TGTGCCACCAGTGCCGCGACAGCTACAGATACGCAGTATTTT
.	TRBV11-2	.	TRBJ1-3	CASSPRGSGNTIYF	TGTGCCAGCAGCCCGCGGGGCTCTGGAAACACCATATATTTT
.	TRBV27	.	TRBJ2-3	CASSLGFGTDTQYF	TGTGCCAGCAGTTTGGGATTTGGCACAGATACGCAGTATTTT
TRBD2	TRBV5-1	.	TRBJ2-7	CASSLNSGSPYYEQYF	TGCGCCAGCAGCTTGAATAGCGGGAGCCCTTACTACGAGCAGTACTTC
.	TRBV3-1/TRBV3-2	.	TRBJ2-5	CASSQDGPQETQYF	TGTGCCAGCAGCCAAGATGGACCTCAAGAGACCCAGTACTTC
TRBD1	TRBV9	.	TRBJ1-5	CASSVGTGQNQPQHF	TGTGCCAGCAGCGTGGGGACAGGCCAGAATCAGCCCCAGCATTTT
.	TRBV10-3	.	TRBJ1-1	CAIRDSGNEAFF	TGTGCCATCAGGGACTCCGGTAATGAAGCTTTCTTT
.	TRBV3-1/TRBV3-2	.	TRBJ1-4	CASSQDRMGAFEKLFF	TGTGCCAGCAGCCAAGATCGTATGGGGGCGTTTGAAAAACTGTTTTTT
.	TRBV7-2	once	TRBJ2-5	CASSKGLGSIQETQYF	TGTGCCAGCAGCAAGGGACTTGGCTCGATCCAAGAGACCCAGTACTTC
.	TRBV30	.	TRBJ1-1	CAWRLQGGTEAFF	TGTGCCTGGCGTCTTCAGGGAGGCACTGAAGCTTTCTTT
.	TRBV5-1	.	TRBJ1-2	CASSLDTPNYGYTF	TGCGCCAGCAGCTTGGACACCCCTAACTATGGCTACACCTTC
.	TRBV9	.	TRBJ2-1	CASSIGTGGYNEQFF	TGTGCCAGCAGCATTGGGACTGGCGGGTACAATGAGCAGTTCTTC
.	TRBV5-1	.	TRBJ2-1	CASSSTGYNEQFF	TGCGCCAGCAGCTCTACAGGTTACAATGAGCAGTTCTTC